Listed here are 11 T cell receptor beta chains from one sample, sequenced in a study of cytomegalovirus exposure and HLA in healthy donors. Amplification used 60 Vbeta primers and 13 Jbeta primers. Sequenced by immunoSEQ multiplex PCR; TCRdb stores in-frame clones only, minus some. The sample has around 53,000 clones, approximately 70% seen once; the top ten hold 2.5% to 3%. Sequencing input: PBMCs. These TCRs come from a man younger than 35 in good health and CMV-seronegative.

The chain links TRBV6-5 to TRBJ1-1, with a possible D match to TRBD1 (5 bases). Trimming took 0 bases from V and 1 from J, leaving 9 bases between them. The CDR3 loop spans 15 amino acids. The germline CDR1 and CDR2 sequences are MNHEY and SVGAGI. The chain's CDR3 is CASSYSIRANTEAFF. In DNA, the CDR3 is TGTGCCAGCAGTTACTCGATCAGGGCGAACACTGAAGCTTTCTTT.

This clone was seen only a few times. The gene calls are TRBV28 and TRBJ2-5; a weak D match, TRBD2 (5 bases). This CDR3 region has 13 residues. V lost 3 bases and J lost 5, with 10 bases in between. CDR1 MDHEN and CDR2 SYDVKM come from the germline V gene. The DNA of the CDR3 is TGTGCCAGCAGTTTCGAGGGCGGGGAGACCCAGTACTTC. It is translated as CASSFEGGETQYF. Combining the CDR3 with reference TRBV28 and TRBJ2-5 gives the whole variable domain DVKVTQSSRYLVKRTGEKVFLECVQDMDHENMFWYRQDPGLGLRLIYFSYDVKMKEKGDIPEGYSVSREKKERFSLILESASTNQTSMYLCASSFEGGETQYFGPGTRLLVL.

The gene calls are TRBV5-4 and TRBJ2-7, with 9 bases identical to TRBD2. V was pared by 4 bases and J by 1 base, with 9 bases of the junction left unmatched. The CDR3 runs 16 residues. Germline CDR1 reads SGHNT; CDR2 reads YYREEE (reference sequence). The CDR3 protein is CASSPPPAGGSYEQYF. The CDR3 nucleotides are TGTGCCAGCAGCCCCCCACCAGCGGGAGGATCCTACGAGCAGTACTTC.

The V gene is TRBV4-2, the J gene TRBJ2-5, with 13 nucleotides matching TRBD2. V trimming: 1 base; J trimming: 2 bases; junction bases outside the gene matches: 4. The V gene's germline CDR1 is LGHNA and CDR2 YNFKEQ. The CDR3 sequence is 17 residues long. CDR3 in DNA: TGTGCCAGCAGCCAAGGGACGGGACTAGCGGGACAAGAGACCCAGTACTTC. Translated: CASSQGTGLAGQETQYF.

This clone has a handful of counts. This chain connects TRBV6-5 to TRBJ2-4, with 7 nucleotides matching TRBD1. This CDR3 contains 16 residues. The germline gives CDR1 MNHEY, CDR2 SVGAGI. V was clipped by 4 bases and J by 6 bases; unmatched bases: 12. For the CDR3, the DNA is TGTGCCAGCAGTTCGAACCCAGGGGGACGCAGAAACATTCAGTACTTC. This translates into CASSSNPGGRRNIQYF.

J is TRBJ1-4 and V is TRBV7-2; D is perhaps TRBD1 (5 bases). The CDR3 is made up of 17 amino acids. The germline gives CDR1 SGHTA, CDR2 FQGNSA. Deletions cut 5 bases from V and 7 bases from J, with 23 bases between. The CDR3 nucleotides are TGTGCCAGCAGCCCCCAATACACCGACAGCGAGTTTGAAAAACTGTTTTTT. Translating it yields CASSPQYTDSEFEKLFF.

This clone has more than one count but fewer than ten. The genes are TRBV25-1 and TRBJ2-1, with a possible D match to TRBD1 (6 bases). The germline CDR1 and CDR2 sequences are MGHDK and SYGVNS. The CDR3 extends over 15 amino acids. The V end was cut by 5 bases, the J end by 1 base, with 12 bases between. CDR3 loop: CASSPQGPSYNEQFF. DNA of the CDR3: TGTGCCAGCAGTCCTCAGGGGCCATCCTACAATGAGCAGTTCTTC. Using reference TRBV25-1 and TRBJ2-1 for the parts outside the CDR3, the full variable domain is EADIYQTPRYLVIGTGKKITLECSQTMGHDKMYWYQQDPGMELHLIHYSYGVNSTEKGDLSSESTVSRIRTEHFPLTLESARPSHTSQYLCASSPQGPSYNEQFFGPGTRLTVL.

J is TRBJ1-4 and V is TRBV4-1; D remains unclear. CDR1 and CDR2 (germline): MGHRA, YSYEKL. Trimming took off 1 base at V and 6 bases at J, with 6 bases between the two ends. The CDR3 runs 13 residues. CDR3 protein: CASSQGADEKLFF. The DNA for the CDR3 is TGCGCCAGCAGCCAAGGGGCCGATGAAAAACTGTTTTTT.

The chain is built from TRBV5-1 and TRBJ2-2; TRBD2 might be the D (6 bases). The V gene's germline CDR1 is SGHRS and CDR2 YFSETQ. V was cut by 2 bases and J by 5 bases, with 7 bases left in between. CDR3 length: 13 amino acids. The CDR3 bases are TGCGCCAGCAGCTTTCGGGAGACCGGGGAGCTGTTTTTT. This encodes CASSFRETGELFF.

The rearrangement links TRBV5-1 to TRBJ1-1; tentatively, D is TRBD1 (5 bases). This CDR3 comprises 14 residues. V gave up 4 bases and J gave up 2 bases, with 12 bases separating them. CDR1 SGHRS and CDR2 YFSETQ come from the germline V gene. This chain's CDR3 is CASSLDSANTEAFF. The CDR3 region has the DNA TGCGCCAGCAGCCTTGACAGCGCTAACACTGAAGCTTTCTTT.

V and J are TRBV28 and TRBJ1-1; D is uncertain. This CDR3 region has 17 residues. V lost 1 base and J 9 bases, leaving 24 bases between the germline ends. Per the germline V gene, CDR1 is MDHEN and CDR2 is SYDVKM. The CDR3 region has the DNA TGTGCCAGCAGTTTATTCGGAGGACGGAGGAAAGTTTCTAAAGCTTTCTTT. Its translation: CASSLFGGRRKVSKAFF.